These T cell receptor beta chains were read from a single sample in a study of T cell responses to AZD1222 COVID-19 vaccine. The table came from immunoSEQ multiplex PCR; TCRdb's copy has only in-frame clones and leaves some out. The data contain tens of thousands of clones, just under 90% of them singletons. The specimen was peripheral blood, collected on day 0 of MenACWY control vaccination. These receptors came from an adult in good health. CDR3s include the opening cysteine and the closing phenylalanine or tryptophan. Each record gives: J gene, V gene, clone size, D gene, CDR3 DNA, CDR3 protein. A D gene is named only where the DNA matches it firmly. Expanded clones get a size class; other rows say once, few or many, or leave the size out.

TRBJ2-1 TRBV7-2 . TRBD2 TGTGCCAGCAGCTCCCACTCACTAGCGGGGGTAATACGGGCCAATGAGCAGTTCTTC CASSSHSLAGVIRANEQFF
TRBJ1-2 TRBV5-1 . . TGCGCCAGCAGCCCCGGCACAGTCTATGGCTACACCTTC CASSPGTVYGYTF
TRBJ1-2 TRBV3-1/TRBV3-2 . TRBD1 TGTGCCAGCAGCCCCCGAGGGACAGGGGCTTACTATGGCTACACCTTC CASSPRGTGAYYGYTF
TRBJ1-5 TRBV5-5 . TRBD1 TGTGCCAGCAGCTTGGGGACAGGGGCCCAGCCCCAGCATTTT CASSLGTGAQPQHF
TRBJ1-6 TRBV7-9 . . TGTGCCAGCAGCTCGGATTGGGGCCTAGAATATAATTCACCCCTCCACTTT CASSSDWGLEYNSPLHF
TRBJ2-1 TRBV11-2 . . TGTGCCAGCAGCTTAGATCGAGCCAATGAGCAGTTCTTC CASSLDRANEQFF
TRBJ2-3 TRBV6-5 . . TGTGCCAGCAGACAGGGTTGGGGCGCGGATACGCAGTATTTT CASRQGWGADTQYF
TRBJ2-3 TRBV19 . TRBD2 TGTGCCAGTAGTATAGGGGGTGTCGGGGGGGCTCTGATGGCGCAGTATTTT CASSIGGVGGALMAQYF
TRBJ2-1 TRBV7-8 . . TGTGCCAGCAGTCGACAGGTCGGTGAGCAGTTCTTC CASSRQVGEQFF
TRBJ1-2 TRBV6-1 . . TGTGCCAGCAGTGAATCCAGGGGAAAGGGGGATGGCTACACCTTC CASSESRGKGDGYTF
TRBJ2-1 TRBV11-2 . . TGTGCCAGCAGCTTAGAGCCCCGTGGGGTGAATGAGCAGTTCTTC CASSLEPRGVNEQFF
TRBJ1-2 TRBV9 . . TGTGCCAGCAGCGGGGGGTGGGACATCAATGGCTACACCTTC CASSGGWDINGYTF
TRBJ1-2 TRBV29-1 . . TGCAGCGTTGGTCCCGAGGGGAAATGGTTC CSVGPEGKWF
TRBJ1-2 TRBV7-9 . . TGTGCCAGCCGGGACATGTTAGGCTATGGCTACACCTTC CASRDMLGYGYTF
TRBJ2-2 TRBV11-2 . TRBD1 TGTGCCAGCAGCTTGACAGGGGGGAGCGGGGAGCTGTTTTTT CASSLTGGSGELFF
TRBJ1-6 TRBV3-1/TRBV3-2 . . TGTGCCAGCAGCCAAGGACATCCGAGCTCCTATAATTCACCCCTCCACTTT CASSQGHPSSYNSPLHF
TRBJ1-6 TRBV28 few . TGTGCCAGCAACTGGAGGCAGGTATATAATTCACCCCTCCACTTT CASNWRQVYNSPLHF
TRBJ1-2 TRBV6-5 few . TGTGCCAGCAGTTGGGGGAGGGATGGCTACACCTTC CASSWGRDGYTF
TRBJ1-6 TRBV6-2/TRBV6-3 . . TGTGCCAGCAGTTCGTTAGGACTGACTGAAACTGTCTATAATTCACCCCTCCACTTT CASSSLGLTETVYNSPLHF
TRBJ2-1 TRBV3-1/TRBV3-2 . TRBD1 TGTGCCAGCAGCCAAGATGGGACAGTCTACAATGAGCAGTTCTTC CASSQDGTVYNEQFF
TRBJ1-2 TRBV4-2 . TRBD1 TGTGCCAGCAGCCAAGGCGGGACAGGGGTATCCTATAACTATGGCTACACCTTC CASSQGGTGVSYNYGYTF
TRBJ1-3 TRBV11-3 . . TGTGCCAGCAGCACGACAGGTGGCTCTGGAAACACCATATATTTT CASSTTGGSGNTIYF
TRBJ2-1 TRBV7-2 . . TGTGCCAGCAGCTATTCGAATGAGCAGTTCTTC CASSYSNEQFF
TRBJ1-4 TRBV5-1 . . TGCGCCAGCAGCTTGGACTCAACTAATGAAAAACTGTTTTTT CASSLDSTNEKLFF
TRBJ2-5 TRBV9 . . TGTGCCAGCAGCGTAGAACAGGGTCAAGAGACCCAGTACTTC CASSVEQGQETQYF
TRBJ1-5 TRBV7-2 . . TGTGCCAGCAGCCCCGAAGGGGGGGAGTGGCAGCCCCAGCATTTT CASSPEGGEWQPQHF
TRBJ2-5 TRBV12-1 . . TGTGCCAGCAGCTTTGCTAGCGGTAAAGAGACCCAGTACTTC CASSFASGKETQYF
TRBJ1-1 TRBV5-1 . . TGCGCCAGCAGCCTCCGGCTGAACACTGAAGCTTTCTTT CASSLRLNTEAFF
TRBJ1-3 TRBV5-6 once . TGTGCCAGCAGCCTGATGGGACGGGGGAACTCTGGAAACACCATATATTTT CASSLMGRGNSGNTIYF
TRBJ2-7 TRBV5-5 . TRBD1 TGTGCCAGCAGCTTGGTCCAGACAGGGGCCTCCTACGAGCAGTACTTC CASSLVQTGASYEQYF
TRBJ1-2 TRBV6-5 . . TGTGCCAGCAGTTACTTAGGTACCAACTATGGCTACACCTTC CASSYLGTNYGYTF
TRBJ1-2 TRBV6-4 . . TGTGCCTCAGCAAAGGAGGCCGAGAACTATGGCTACACCTTC CASAKEAENYGYTF
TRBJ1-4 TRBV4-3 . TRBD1 TGCGCCAGCAGCGTCAACAGGGGCTCTAATGAAAAACTGTTTTTT CASSVNRGSNEKLFF
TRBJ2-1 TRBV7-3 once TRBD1 TGTGCCAGCAGTCCCGGGACAGGGGCCCTAAATGAGCAGTTCTTC CASSPGTGALNEQFF
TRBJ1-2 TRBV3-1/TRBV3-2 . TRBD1 TGTGCCAGCAGCCAAGACAGGGGGACCGGCTACACCTTC CASSQDRGTGYTF
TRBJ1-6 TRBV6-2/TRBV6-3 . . TGTGCCAGCAGCCCCGATAGGGCCGCTCCGAATTCACCCCTCCACTTT CASSPDRAAPNSPLHF
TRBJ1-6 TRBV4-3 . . TGCGCCAGCAGCCAAAATGGAGGGCAGGGGAATTCACCCCTCCACTTT CASSQNGGQGNSPLHF
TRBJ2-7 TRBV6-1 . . TGTGCCAGCAGTGAATCAAGGACATTTTCACCCTCCTACGAGCAGTACTTC CASSESRTFSPSYEQYF
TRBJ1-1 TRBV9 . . TGTGCCAGCAGCGCCAGACACGGAAACACTGAAGCTTTCTTT CASSARHGNTEAFF
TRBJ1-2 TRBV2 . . TGTGCCAGCAGTGTTGGGGGGACTTATGGCTACACCTTC CASSVGGTYGYTF
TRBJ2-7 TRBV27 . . TGTGCCAGCAGTTTATTTGCACAGTTCCCCTACGAGCAGTACTTC CASSLFAQFPYEQYF
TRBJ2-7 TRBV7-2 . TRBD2 TGTGCCAGCAGCCCAGGACTAGCGGGGGGCCCGTACTCCTACGAGCAGTACTTC CASSPGLAGGPYSYEQYF
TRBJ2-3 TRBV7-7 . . TGTGCTAGCAGCATCGGGACCTATTTCACAGATACGCAGTATTTT CASSIGTYFTDTQYF
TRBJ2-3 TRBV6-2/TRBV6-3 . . TGTGCCAGCAGTTACTTTGGGGATACGCAGTATTTT CASSYFGDTQYF
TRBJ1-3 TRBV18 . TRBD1 TGTGCCAGCTCACCTCTGGGCCAGGGGGACACCATATATTTT CASSPLGQGDTIYF
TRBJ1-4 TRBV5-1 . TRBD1 TGCGCCAGCAGACTTTGGGGACAGGGTCATGAAAAACTGTTTTTT CASRLWGQGHEKLFF
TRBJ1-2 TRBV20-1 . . TGCAGTGCTAGTTCCCGAGGGGAGCGGGGCTACACCTTC CSASSRGERGYTF
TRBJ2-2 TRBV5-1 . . TGCGCCAGCAGCTTGTGGGGGGCAGACCCGAACACCGGGGAGCTGTTTTTT CASSLWGADPNTGELFF
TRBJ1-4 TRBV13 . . TGTGCCAGCAGCTCCACAACTAATGAAAAACTGTTTTTT CASSSTTNEKLFF
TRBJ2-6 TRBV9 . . TGTGCCAGCAGCGTAGCCCCTGACAGGACCTACTCTGGGGCCAACGTCCTGACTTTC CASSVAPDRTYSGANVLTF
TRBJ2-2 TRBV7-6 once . TGTGCCAGCAGCTTAGCGGGGACCCGGAACACCGGGGAGCTGTTTTTT CASSLAGTRNTGELFF
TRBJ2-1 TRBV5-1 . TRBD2 TGCGCCAGCAGCTTAAGCGGGGGGAACCCCTACAATGAGCAGTTCTTC CASSLSGGNPYNEQFF
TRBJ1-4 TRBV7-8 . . TGTGCCAGCAGCAGGGGCGCCACTAATGAAAAACTGTTTTTT CASSRGATNEKLFF
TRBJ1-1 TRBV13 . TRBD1 TGTGCCAGCAGGGAGGGGGCAAACACTGAAGCTTTCTTT CASREGANTEAFF